The rows below give T cell receptor beta chains drawn from one sample of a study of T cell responses to AZD1222 COVID-19 vaccine. Only in-frame clones appear in the TCRdb table, and some are missing; sequencing was by immunoSEQ multiplex PCR. The sample lists 120,000 or so clones; 90% were seen once. Sequences were derived from peripheral blood, sampled on day 0 of AZD1222 vaccination. Receptor source: an adult in good health. Both conserved end residues are part of each CDR3. A D gene is named only where the DNA matches it firmly. The size of a clone is reported for some rows only, either as once, few or many, or as a class for expanded clones.

>TRBJ1-1|-|-|TRBV12-3/TRBV12-4
TGTGCCAGCAGCACGGACGGGAACACTGAAGCTTTCTTT
CASSTDGNTEAFF
>TRBJ2-5|TRBD2|-|TRBV11-2
TGTGCCAGCAGCCGTGCGGGGGTCCAAGAGACCCAGTACTTC
CASSRAGVQETQYF
>TRBJ1-1|TRBD1|-|TRBV5-1
TGCGCCAGCTCCCTCGACAGGGCAGGCACTGAAGCTTTCTTT
CASSLDRAGTEAFF
>TRBJ2-3|TRBD1|-|TRBV15
TGTGCCACCAGTAGGGACAGGGATACAGATACGCAGTATTTT
CATSRDRDTDTQYF
>TRBJ2-1|-|once|TRBV3-1/TRBV3-2
TGTGCCAGCAGCCAAGACTCCCTCTCCTACAATGAGCAGTTCTTC
CASSQDSLSYNEQFF
>TRBJ1-2|TRBD1|once|TRBV3-1/TRBV3-2
TGTGCCAGCAGCCAAGGGGGACAGGGTTATGGCTACACCTTC
CASSQGGQGYGYTF
>TRBJ2-7|TRBD1|-|TRBV19
TGTGCCAGTAATGACAGGGGGAACGAGCAGTACTTC
CASNDRGNEQYF
>TRBJ2-4|TRBD2|-|TRBV7-9
TGTGCCAGCAGCCTAGGACTAGCGGGAAACATTCAGTACTTC
CASSLGLAGNIQYF
>TRBJ2-3|TRBD2|-|TRBV5-1
TGCGCCAGCAGCTTGAAACCTAGCGGGAGCGTCTCAGATACGCAGTATTTT
CASSLKPSGSVSDTQYF
>TRBJ2-7|-|once|TRBV6-6
TGTGCCAGCAGTCCCGGGACGAGCTCCTACGAGCAGTACTTC
CASSPGTSSYEQYF
>TRBJ1-1|TRBD1|few|TRBV28
TGTGCCAGCAGTAATTCCAGGGGGCGCGGGGCTTTCTTT
CASSNSRGRGAFF
>TRBJ1-6|-|once|TRBV11-2
TGTGCCAGCAGCTTAGGACGGTGGATGGGATCACCCCTCCACTTT
CASSLGRWMGSPLHF
>TRBJ2-7|-|-|TRBV18
TGTGCCAGCTCAGTACACAAAAGTCGCGAGCAGTACTTC
CASSVHKSREQYF